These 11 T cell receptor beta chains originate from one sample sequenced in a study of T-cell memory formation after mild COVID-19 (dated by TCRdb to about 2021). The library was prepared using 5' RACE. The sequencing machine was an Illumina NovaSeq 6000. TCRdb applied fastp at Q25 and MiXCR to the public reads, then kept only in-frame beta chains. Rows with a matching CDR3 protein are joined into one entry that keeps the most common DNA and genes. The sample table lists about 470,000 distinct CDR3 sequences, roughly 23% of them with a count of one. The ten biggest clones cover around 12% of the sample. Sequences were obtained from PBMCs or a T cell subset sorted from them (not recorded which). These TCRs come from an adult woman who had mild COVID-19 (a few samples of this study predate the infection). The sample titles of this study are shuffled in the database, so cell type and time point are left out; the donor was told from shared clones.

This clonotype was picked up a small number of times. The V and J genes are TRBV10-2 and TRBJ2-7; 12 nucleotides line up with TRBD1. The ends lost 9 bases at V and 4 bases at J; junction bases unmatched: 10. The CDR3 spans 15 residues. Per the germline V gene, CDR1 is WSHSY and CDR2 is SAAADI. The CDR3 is CASTEPGQGAYEQYF. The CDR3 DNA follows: TGCGCCAGTACAGAGCCGGGACAGGGGGCTTACGAGCAGTACTTC.

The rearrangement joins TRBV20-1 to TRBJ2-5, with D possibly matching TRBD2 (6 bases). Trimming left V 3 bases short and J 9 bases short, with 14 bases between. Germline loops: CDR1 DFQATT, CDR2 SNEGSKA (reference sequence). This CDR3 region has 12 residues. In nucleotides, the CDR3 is TGCAGTGCTAGGGCCCCTAGGAGGGCCCAGTACTTC. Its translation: CSARAPRRAQYF.

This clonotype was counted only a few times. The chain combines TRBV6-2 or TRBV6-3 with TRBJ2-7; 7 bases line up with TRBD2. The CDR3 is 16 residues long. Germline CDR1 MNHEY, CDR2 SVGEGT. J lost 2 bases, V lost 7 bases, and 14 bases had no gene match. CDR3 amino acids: CASKTIKRDQPYEQYF. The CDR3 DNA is TGTGCCAGCAAAACCATCAAGCGGGACCAACCCTACGAGCAGTACTTC.

The CDR3 nucleotides are TGTGCCAGCAGCTTACCGACAGGGCAAGAGACCCAGTACTTC. This codes for CASSLPTGQETQYF. V usage is TRBV7-9 and J usage is TRBJ2-5, with 7 bases identical to TRBD1. The CDR3 runs to 14 residues. With V trimmed by 2 bases and J by 2 bases, 2 bases remained unmatched. The germline gives CDR1 SEHNR, CDR2 FQNEAQ (reference sequence). Combining the CDR3 with reference TRBV7-9 and TRBJ2-5 gives the whole variable domain DTGVSQNPRHKITKRGQNVTFRCDPISEHNRLYWYRQTLGQGPEFLTYFQNEAQLEKSRLLSDRFSAERPKGSFSTLEIQRTEQGDSAMYLCASSLPTGQETQYFGPGTRLLVL.

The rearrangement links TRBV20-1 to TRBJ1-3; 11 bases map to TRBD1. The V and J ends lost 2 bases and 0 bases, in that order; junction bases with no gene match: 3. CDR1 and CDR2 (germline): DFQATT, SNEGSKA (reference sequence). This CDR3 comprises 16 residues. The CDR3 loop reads CSARRDRGISGNTIYF. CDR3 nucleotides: TGCAGTGCTAGAAGGGACAGGGGGATCTCTGGAAACACCATATATTTT.

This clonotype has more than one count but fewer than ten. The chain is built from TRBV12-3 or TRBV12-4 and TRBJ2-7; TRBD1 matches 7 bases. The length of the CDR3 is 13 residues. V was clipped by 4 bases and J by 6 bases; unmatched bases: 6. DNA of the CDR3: TGTGCCAGCAGTTCGACAGGGTTGGGCGAGCAGTACTTC. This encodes CASSSTGLGEQYF.

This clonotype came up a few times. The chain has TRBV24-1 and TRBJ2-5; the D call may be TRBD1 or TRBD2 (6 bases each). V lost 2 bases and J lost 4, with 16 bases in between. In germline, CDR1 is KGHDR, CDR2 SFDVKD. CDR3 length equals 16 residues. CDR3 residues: CATSDWSGRGGETQYF. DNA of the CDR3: TGTGCCACCAGTGATTGGAGCGGCAGGGGAGGAGAGACCCAGTACTTC.

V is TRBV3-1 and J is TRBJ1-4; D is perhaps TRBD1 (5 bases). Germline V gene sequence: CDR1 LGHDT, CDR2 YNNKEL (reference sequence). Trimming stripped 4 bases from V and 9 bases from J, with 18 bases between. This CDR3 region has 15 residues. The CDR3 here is CASSPKSGESKKLFF. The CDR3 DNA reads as TGTGCCAGCAGCCCTAAGTCGGGGGAATCGAAAAAACTGTTTTTT.

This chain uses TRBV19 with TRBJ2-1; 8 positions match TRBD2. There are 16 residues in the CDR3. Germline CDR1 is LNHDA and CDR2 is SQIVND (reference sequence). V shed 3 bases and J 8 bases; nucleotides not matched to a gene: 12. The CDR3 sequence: CASSIQIGRAFDEQFF. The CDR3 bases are TGTGCCAGTAGTATCCAAATCGGGAGGGCCTTTGATGAGCAGTTCTTC.

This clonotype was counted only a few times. The CDR3 DNA is TGTGCCAGCAGTTGGAGTTTGGGGACTAGCGGGCAGTACTTC. Residues: CASSWSLGTSGQYF. The chain uses TRBV6-2 or TRBV6-3 and TRBJ2-7; 11 bases are shared with TRBD2. Germline assignment: CDR1 MNHEY and CDR2 SVGEGT. Losses at the gene ends were 4 bases for V and 9 bases for J; bases not matched to a gene: 8. The CDR3 totals 14 residues.

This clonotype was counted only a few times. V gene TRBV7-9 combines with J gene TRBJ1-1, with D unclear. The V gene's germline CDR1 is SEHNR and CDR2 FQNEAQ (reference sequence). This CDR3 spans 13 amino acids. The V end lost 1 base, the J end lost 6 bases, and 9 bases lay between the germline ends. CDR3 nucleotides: TGTGCCAGCAGCTTAGGGGAGCGCGCTGAAGCTTTCTTT. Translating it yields CASSLGERAEAFF. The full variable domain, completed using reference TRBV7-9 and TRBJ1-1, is DTGVSQNPRHKITKRGQNVTFRCDPISEHNRLYWYRQTLGQGPEFLTYFQNEAQLEKSRLLSDRFSAERPKGSFSTLEIQRTEQGDSAMYLCASSLGERAEAFFGQGTRLTVV.